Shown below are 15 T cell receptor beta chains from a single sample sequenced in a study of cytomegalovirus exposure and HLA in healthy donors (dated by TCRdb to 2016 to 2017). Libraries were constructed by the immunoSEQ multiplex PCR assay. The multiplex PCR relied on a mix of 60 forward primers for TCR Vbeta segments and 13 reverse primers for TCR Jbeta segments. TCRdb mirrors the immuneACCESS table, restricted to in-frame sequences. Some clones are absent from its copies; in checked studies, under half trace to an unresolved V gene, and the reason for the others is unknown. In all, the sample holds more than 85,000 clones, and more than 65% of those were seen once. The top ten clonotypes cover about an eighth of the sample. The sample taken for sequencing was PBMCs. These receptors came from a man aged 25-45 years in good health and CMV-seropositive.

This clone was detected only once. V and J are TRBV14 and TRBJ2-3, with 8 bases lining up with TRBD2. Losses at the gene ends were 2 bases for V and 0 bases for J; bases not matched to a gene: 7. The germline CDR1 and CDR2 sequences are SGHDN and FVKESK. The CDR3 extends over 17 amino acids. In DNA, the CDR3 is TGTGCCAGCAGCCAATCCCGGGGGGGACCAAGCACAGATACGCAGTATTTT. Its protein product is CASSQSRGGPSTDTQYF. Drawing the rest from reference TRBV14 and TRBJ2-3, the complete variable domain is EAGVTQFPSHSVIEKGQTVTLRCDPISGHDNLYWYRRVMGKEIKFLLHFVKESKQDESGMPNNRFLAERTGGTYSTLKVQPAELEDSGVYFCASSQSRGGPSTDTQYFGPGTRLTVL.

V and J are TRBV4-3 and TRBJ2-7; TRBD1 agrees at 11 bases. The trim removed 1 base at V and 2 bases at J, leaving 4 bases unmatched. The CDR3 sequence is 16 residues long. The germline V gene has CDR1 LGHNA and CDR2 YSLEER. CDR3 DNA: TGCGCCAGCAGCCAAGTAGGGACAGGGGGAGCCTACGAGCAGTACTTC. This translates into CASSQVGTGGAYEQYF.

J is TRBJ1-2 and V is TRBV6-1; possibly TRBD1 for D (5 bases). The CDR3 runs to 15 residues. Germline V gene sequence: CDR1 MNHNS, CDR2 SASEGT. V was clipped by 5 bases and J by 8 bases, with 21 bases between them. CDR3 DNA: TGTGCCAGCAGTCCCCGAAGGGGCTATGTGCAAGGCTACACCTTC. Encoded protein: CASSPRRGYVQGYTF.

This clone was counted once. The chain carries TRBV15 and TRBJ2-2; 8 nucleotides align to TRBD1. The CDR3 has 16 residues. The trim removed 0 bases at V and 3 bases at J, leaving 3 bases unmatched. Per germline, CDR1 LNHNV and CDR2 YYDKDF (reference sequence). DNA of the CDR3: TGTGCCACCAGCAGAGAGCGGACAGGGTACACCGGGGAGCTGTTTTTT. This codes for CATSRERTGYTGELFF.

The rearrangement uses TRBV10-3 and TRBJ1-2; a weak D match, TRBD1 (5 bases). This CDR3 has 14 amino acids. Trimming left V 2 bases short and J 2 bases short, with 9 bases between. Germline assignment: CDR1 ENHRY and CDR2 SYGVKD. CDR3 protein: CAISEAGPNYGYTF. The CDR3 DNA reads TGTGCCATCAGTGAGGCGGGGCCGAACTATGGCTACACCTTC.

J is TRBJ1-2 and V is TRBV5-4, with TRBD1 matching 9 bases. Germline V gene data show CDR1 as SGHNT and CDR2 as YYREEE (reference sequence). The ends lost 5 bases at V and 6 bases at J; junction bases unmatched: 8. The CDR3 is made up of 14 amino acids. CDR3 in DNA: TGTGCCAGCAGTTACGGACAGGGGAGGAATGGCTACACCTTC. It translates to CASSYGQGRNGYTF. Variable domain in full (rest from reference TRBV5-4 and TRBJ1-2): ETGVTQSPTHLIKTRGQQVTLRCSSQSGHNTVSWYQQALGQGPQFIFQYYREEENGRGNFPPRFSGLQFPNYSSELNVNALELDDSALYLCASSYGQGRNGYTFGSGTRLTVV.

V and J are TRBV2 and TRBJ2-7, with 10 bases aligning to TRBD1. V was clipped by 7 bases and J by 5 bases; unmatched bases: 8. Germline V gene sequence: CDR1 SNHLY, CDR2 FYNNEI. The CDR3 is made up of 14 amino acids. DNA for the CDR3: TGTGCCAGCAATTCCCGGGACAGGGGCGACGAGCAGTACTTC. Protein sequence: CASNSRDRGDEQYF.

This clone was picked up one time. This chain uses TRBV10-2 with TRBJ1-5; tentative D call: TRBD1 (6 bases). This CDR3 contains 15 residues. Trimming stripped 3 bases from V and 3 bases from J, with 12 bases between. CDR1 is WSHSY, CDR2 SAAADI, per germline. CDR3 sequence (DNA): TGCGCCAGCAGTGACCCGGACAGAGTCAATCAGCCCCAGCATTTT. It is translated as CASSDPDRVNQPQHF.

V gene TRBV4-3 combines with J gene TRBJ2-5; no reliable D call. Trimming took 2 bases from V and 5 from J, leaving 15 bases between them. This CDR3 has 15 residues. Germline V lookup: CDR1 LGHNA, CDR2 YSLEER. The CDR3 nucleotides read TGCGCCAGCAGCCAACAGCGTCACGACGGGGAGACCCAGTACTTC. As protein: CASSQQRHDGETQYF.

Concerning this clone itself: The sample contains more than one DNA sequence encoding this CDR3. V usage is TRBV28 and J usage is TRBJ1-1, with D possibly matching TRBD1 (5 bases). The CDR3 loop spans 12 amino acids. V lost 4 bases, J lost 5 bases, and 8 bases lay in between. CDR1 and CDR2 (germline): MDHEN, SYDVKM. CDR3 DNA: TGTGCCAGCAGTTCCGGGGGGACTGAAGCTTTCTTT. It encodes CASSSGGTEAFF.

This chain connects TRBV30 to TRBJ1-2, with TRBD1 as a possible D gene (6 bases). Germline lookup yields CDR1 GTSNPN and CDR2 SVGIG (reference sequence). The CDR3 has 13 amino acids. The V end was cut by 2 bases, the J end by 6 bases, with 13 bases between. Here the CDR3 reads CAWSIRGIDGYTF. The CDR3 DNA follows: TGTGCCTGGAGTATCAGGGGTATCGATGGCTACACCTTC.

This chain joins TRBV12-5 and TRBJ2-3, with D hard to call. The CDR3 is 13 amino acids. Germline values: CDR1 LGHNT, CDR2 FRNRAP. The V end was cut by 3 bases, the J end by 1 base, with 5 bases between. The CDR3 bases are TGTGCTAGTGGTTTTCCCGGCACAGATACGCAGTATTTT. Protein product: CASGFPGTDTQYF.

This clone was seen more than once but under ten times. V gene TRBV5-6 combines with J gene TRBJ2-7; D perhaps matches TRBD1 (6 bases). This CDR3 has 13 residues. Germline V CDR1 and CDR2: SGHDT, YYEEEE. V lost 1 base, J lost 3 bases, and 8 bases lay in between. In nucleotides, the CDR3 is TGTGCCAGCAGCTTGCAAGGGGGCTACGAGCAGTACTTC. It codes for CASSLQGGYEQYF.

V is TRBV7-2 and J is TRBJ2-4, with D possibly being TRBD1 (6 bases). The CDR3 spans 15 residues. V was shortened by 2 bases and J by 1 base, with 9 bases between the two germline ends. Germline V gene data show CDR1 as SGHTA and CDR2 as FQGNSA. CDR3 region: CASSLNRGAKNIQYF. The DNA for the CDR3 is TGTGCCAGCAGCTTAAATAGGGGGGCCAAAAACATTCAGTACTTC.

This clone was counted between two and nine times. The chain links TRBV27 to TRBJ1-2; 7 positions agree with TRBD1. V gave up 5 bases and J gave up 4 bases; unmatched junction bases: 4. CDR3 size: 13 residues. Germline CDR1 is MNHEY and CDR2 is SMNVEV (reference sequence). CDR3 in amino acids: CASSPRGAYGYTF. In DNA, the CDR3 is TGTGCCAGCAGTCCCAGGGGGGCCTATGGCTACACCTTC.